The clone carrying this T cell receptor (beta chain) was seen only once. The antigen is unknown. Clones were read by immunoSEQ multiplex PCR, and TCRdb kept only the in-frame ones, dropping some. The data show 50,000 to 70,000 clones, with 75% to 90% seen just once and roughly a fifth held by the top ten. The data are from a study of T cell responses to AZD1222 COVID-19 vaccine. Study results and caveats: Following two doses of AZD1222, Spike-specific TCR breadth and depth rose. Only a handful of AZD1222 recipients were seropositive at baseline.

This CDR3 is 15 amino acids long. The trim removed 0 bases at V and 2 bases at J, leaving 2 bases unmatched. Looked up from germline, CDR1 is MNHNS and CDR2 is SASEGT. The clonotype comes from an adult in good health. This chain joins TRBV6-1 and TRBJ2-5, with TRBD2 matching over 8 bases. Sequenced material: peripheral blood, taken on day 0 of MenACWY control vaccination. The CDR3 loop reads CASSEAPGGQETQYF. The CDR3 region has the DNA TGTGCCAGCAGTGAAGCCCCGGGAGGGCAAGAGACCCAGTACTTC.